A selection of T cell receptor beta chains follows, all from one sample in a study of cytotoxic CD8 clonotypes in ibrutinib-treated CLL. The assay was immunoSEQ multiplex PCR, and TCRdb's table has in-frame clones only and misses some. The sample holds some 50,000 clones, around 70% seen once. The input for sequencing was PBMCs, taken after 12 months of ibrutinib treatment. All receptors derive from a human donor with chronic lymphocytic leukemia. CDR3s include the opening cysteine and the closing phenylalanine or tryptophan. A D gene is named only where the DNA matches it firmly. A row's size may be missing; if present it is once, few, many or a size class.

v_call: TRBV7-9; j_call: TRBJ2-5; d_call: NA; clone_size: NA; cdr3_aa: CASSRRTGQIPETQYF; cdr3_nt: TGTGCCAGCAGCCGAAGAACGGGACAAATCCCAGAGACCCAGTACTTC
v_call: TRBV9; j_call: TRBJ1-2; d_call: NA; clone_size: NA; cdr3_aa: CASSTRGDATNYGYTF; cdr3_nt: TGTGCCAGCAGCACTCGCGGGGACGCCACTAACTATGGCTACACCTTC
v_call: TRBV5-1; j_call: TRBJ2-5; d_call: NA; clone_size: NA; cdr3_aa: CASSFRLGETQYF; cdr3_nt: TGCGCCAGCAGCTTCAGATTAGGGGAGACCCAGTACTTC
v_call: TRBV7-2; j_call: TRBJ1-1; d_call: NA; clone_size: NA; cdr3_aa: CASSFRRDTEAFF; cdr3_nt: TGTGCCAGCAGCTTTAGGAGGGACACTGAAGCTTTCTTT
v_call: TRBV6-5; j_call: TRBJ2-1; d_call: NA; clone_size: NA; cdr3_aa: CASSYSSLANEQFF; cdr3_nt: TGTGCCAGCAGTTACTCTTCACTAGCTAATGAGCAGTTCTTC
v_call: TRBV19; j_call: TRBJ2-7; d_call: TRBD1; clone_size: NA; cdr3_aa: CASSFLQGAPYEQYF; cdr3_nt: TGTGCCAGTAGTTTTTTACAGGGGGCTCCCTACGAGCAGTACTTC
v_call: TRBV5-4; j_call: TRBJ1-1; d_call: NA; clone_size: NA; cdr3_aa: CASSTHRNTEAFF; cdr3_nt: TGTGCCAGCAGCACACATAGGAACACTGAAGCTTTCTTT
v_call: TRBV5-1; j_call: TRBJ2-7; d_call: TRBD1; clone_size: once; cdr3_aa: CASSLGGQGVYEQYF; cdr3_nt: TGCGCCAGCAGCTTGGGGGGACAGGGTGTCTACGAGCAGTACTTC
v_call: TRBV27; j_call: TRBJ1-2; d_call: NA; clone_size: NA; cdr3_aa: CASSPTGGLGGYTF; cdr3_nt: TGTGCCAGCAGTCCCACGGGGGGTCTAGGGGGCTACACCTTC
v_call: TRBV19; j_call: TRBJ1-3; d_call: NA; clone_size: NA; cdr3_aa: CASTRRTVTGNTIYF; cdr3_nt: TGTGCCAGTACCCGACGAACAGTCACTGGAAACACCATATATTTT
v_call: TRBV7-2; j_call: TRBJ2-3; d_call: TRBD2; clone_size: NA; cdr3_aa: CASSFTRPSGGNTDTQYF; cdr3_nt: TGTGCCAGCAGCTTCACGAGGCCTAGCGGGGGCAACACAGATACGCAGTATTTT
v_call: TRBV14; j_call: TRBJ1-4; d_call: NA; clone_size: few; cdr3_aa: CASKGSIATNEKLFF; cdr3_nt: TGTGCCAGCAAAGGGAGCATCGCAACTAATGAAAAACTGTTTTTT
v_call: TRBV10-3; j_call: TRBJ2-7; d_call: NA; clone_size: NA; cdr3_aa: CAIKASEYEQYF; cdr3_nt: TGTGCCATCAAGGCTAGCGAATACGAGCAGTACTTC
v_call: TRBV11-2; j_call: TRBJ2-7; d_call: NA; clone_size: NA; cdr3_aa: CASSLNSYEQYF; cdr3_nt: TGTGCCAGCAGCTTAAACTCCTACGAGCAGTACTTC
v_call: TRBV4-1; j_call: TRBJ1-1; d_call: NA; clone_size: NA; cdr3_aa: CASSQGGGDEAFF; cdr3_nt: TGCGCCAGCAGCCAAGGTGGAGGAGATGAAGCTTTCTTT
v_call: TRBV18; j_call: TRBJ2-1; d_call: NA; clone_size: NA; cdr3_aa: CASSPTDLNEQFF; cdr3_nt: TGTGCCAGCTCACCGACAGACCTCAATGAGCAGTTCTTC
v_call: TRBV7-2; j_call: TRBJ1-1; d_call: TRBD1; clone_size: NA; cdr3_aa: CASSLGTGRNTEAFF; cdr3_nt: TGTGCCAGCAGCTTAGGGACAGGAAGGAACACTGAAGCTTTCTTT
v_call: TRBV11-3; j_call: TRBJ2-1; d_call: TRBD2; clone_size: NA; cdr3_aa: CASSRWAGGPSYNEQFF; cdr3_nt: TGTGCCAGCTCGAGGTGGGCGGGGGGGCCCTCCTACAATGAGCAGTTCTTC